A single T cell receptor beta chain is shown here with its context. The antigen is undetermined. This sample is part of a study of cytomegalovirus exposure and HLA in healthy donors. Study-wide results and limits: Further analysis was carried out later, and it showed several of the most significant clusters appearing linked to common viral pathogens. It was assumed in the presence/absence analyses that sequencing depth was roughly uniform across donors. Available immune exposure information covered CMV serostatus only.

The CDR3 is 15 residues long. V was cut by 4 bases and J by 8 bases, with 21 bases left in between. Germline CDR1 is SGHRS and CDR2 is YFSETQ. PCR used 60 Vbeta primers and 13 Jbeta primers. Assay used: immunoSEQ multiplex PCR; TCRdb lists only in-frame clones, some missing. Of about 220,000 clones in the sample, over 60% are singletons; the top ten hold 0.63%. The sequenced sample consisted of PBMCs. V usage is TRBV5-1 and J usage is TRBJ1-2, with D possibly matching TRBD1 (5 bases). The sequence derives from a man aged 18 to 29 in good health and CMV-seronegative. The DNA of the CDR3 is TGCGCCAGCAGCGACCTCCAAGGGGACTCCTGGGGCTACACCTTC. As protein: CASSDLQGDSWGYTF.